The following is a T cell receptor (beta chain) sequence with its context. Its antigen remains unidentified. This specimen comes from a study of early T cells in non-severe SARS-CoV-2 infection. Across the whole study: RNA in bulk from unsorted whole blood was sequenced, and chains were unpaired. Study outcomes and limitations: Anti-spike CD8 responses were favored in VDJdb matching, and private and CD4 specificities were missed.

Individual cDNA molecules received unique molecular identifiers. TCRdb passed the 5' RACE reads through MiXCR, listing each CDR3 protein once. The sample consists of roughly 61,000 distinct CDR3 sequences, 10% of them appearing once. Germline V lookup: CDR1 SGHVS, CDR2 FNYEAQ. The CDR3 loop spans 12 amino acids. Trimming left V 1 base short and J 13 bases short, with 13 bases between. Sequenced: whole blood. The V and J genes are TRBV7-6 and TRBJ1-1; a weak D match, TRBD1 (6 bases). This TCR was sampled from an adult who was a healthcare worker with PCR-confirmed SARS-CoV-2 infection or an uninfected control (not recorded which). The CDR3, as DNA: TGTGCCAGCAGCTTAGTGGGGACAAATCTTTTCTTT. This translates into CASSLVGTNLFF.